Listed below are T cell receptor beta chains from one sample, sequenced in a study of T-cell memory formation after mild COVID-19. TCRdb reanalysed the 5' RACE reads using MiXCR and keeps one entry per CDR3 protein. The data show roughly 620,000 distinct CDR3 sequences, with approximately 18% seen just once and more than 10% held by the top ten. Sequencing was performed on PBMCs or a T cell subset sorted from them (not recorded which). All receptors come from an adult woman who had mild COVID-19 (a few samples of this study predate the infection). Cell type and time point are not known. CDR3s include the opening cysteine and the closing phenylalanine or tryptophan. D genes are given only for firm matches. A row's size may be missing; if present it is once, few, many or a size class.

TRBD2	TRBV6-2/TRBV6-3	TRBJ2-1	-	CASRPGLAGVLSSSSSYNEQFF	TGTGCCAGCAGGCCGGGACTAGCGGGAGTTTTATCCTCCTCGAGCTCCTACAATGAGCAGTTCTTC
-	TRBV11-2	TRBJ2-3	-	CASSRWGVGDTQYF	TGTGCCAGCAGCCGTTGGGGAGTGGGTGATACGCAGTATTTT
TRBD1	TRBV12-3/TRBV12-4	TRBJ1-1	few	CASSYIGTGRTEAFF	TGTGCCAGCAGTTATATCGGGACAGGGAGGACTGAAGCTTTCTTT
-	TRBV5-6	TRBJ2-7	-	CASSRAKSPEQYF	TGTGCCAGCAGCCGCGCCAAATCCCCCGAGCAGTACTTC
TRBD1	TRBV3-1	TRBJ1-1	few	CASSPQGAVNTEAFF	TGTGCCAGCAGCCCACAGGGGGCGGTGAACACTGAAGCTTTCTTT
TRBD2	TRBV7-3	TRBJ2-3	-	CASSSTSGTSGGLGTDTQYF	TGTGCCAGCAGCTCAACCTCCGGGACTAGCGGGGGCCTAGGCACAGATACGCAGTATTTT
-	TRBV7-6	TRBJ1-1	few	CASSLSRVPTEAFF	TGTGCCAGCAGCTTATCCAGGGTTCCCACTGAAGCTTTCTTT
-	TRBV7-9	TRBJ2-3	few	CASSLAGTDTDTQYF	TGTGCCAGCAGCTTAGCCGGGACGGATACAGATACGCAGTATTTT
TRBD2	TRBV7-6	TRBJ2-7	few	CASSLETSGSISTEQYF	TGTGCCAGCAGCTTAGAGACTAGCGGGAGCATTTCGACCGAGCAGTACTTC
TRBD1	TRBV6-5	TRBJ1-2	few	CASSQQGAFGYTF	TGTGCCAGCAGTCAGCAGGGGGCGTTTGGCTACACCTTC
-	TRBV7-9	TRBJ1-2	few	CASSLPGSGYTF	TGTGCCAGCAGCTTACCAGGATCGGGCTACACCTTC
TRBD2	TRBV27	TRBJ2-7	few	CASKLAGVTEQYF	TGTGCCAGCAAACTAGCGGGAGTCACCGAGCAGTACTTC
-	TRBV18	TRBJ2-5	-	CASSPQGIGVQETQYF	TGTGCCAGCTCACCACAGGGGATTGGGGTACAAGAGACCCAGTACTTC
-	TRBV7-2	TRBJ2-3	-	CASSPRQGGSTDTQYF	TGTGCCAGCAGCCCGCGACAGGGAGGTAGCACAGATACGCAGTATTTT
TRBD2	TRBV6-2/TRBV6-3	TRBJ2-7	few	CASSYSARLARGFEYEQYF	TGTGCCAGCAGTTACTCAGCTCGACTAGCCCGGGGATTTGAATACGAGCAGTACTTC
-	TRBV4-1	TRBJ2-1	-	CASSQETPLYNEQFF	TGCGCCAGCAGCCAAGAGACACCCCTTTACAATGAGCAGTTCTTC
-	TRBV10-3	TRBJ1-2	many	CAISESRGRSTYGYTF	TGTGCCATCAGTGAGTCGAGGGGACGGAGCACCTATGGCTACACCTTC
-	TRBV5-1	TRBJ2-5	-	CASSLFLGETQYF	TGCGCCAGCAGCTTGTTTCTGGGAGAGACCCAGTACTTC
-	TRBV10-3	TRBJ1-2	-	CAISGEDYGYTF	TGTGCCATCAGTGGTGAGGACTATGGCTACACCTTC
-	TRBV12-3/TRBV12-4	TRBJ2-7	many	CASGKVLSYEQYF	TGTGCCAGCGGAAAAGTACTTTCCTACGAGCAGTACTTC
TRBD2	TRBV4-2	TRBJ2-7	few	CASSLRGTSSSYEQYF	TGTGCCAGCAGCCTCCGGGGGACTAGCAGCTCCTACGAGCAGTACTTC
TRBD1	TRBV18	TRBJ2-7	-	CASSPRQGKSYEQYF	TGTGCCAGCTCACCACGACAGGGGAAGAGCTACGAGCAGTACTTC
-	TRBV12-3/TRBV12-4	TRBJ1-1	-	CAGSFATEAFF	TGTGCCGGCAGTTTTGCGACTGAAGCTTTCTTT
-	TRBV4-1	TRBJ2-4	-	CASSQGVGQKYF	TGCGCCAGCAGCCAGGGGGTAGGACAGAAGTACTTC
-	TRBV5-1	TRBJ2-7	few	CAPPRDMRSYEQYF	TGCGCCCCACCCCGGGACATGAGGTCCTACGAGCAGTACTTC
-	TRBV5-6	TRBJ1-1	few	CASSLVGGRNTEAFF	TGTGCCAGCAGCTTGGTCGGGGGCCGGAACACTGAAGCTTTCTTT
-	TRBV20-1	TRBJ1-6	many	CSARDRVIGTLHF	TGCAGTGCTAGAGACAGGGTAATTGGAACCCTCCACTTT
-	TRBV7-9	TRBJ2-4	-	CASSLRTELNIQYF	TGTGCCAGCAGCTTGCGGACTGAGCTGAACATTCAGTACTTC
TRBD2	TRBV2	TRBJ2-1	-	CASSLGTSTREQFF	TGTGCCAGCAGTCTTGGGACTAGCACACGCGAGCAGTTCTTC
-	TRBV11-2	TRBJ1-1	many	CASSPVNTEAFF	TGTGCCAGCAGCCCTGTCAACACTGAAGCTTTCTTT
TRBD2	TRBV6-5	TRBJ2-1	many	CASSYSSGVAGSSYNEQFF	TGTGCCAGCAGTTACTCGTCGGGGGTAGCGGGAAGCTCCTACAATGAGCAGTTCTTC
-	TRBV7-3	TRBJ1-2	-	CASSLQQVPGGYTF	TGTGCCAGCAGCTTACAACAGGTCCCCGGCGGCTACACCTTC
TRBD1	TRBV12-3/TRBV12-4	TRBJ2-7	-	CASVGTAHEQYF	TGTGCCAGCGTGGGGACAGCCCACGAGCAGTACTTC
TRBD1	TRBV5-1	TRBJ2-4	many	CASSLTGDKNIQYF	TGCGCCAGCAGCTTGACAGGGGACAAAAACATTCAGTACTTC
-	TRBV7-2	TRBJ1-1	-	CASSPQTANTEAFF	TGTGCCAGCAGCCCGCAGACGGCGAACACTGAAGCTTTCTTT
-	TRBV14	TRBJ2-3	-	CASRLDRRVADTQYF	TGTGCCAGCAGGCTCGACAGGAGGGTCGCAGATACGCAGTATTTT
-	TRBV20-1	TRBJ1-1	many	CSARDRFGALRTFF	TGCAGTGCTAGAGATAGGTTCGGGGCCTTGAGAACTTTCTTT
TRBD1	TRBV4-3	TRBJ2-7	few	CASSQETGGHEQYF	TGCGCCAGCAGCCAGGAGACAGGGGGCCACGAGCAGTACTTC